A selection of T cell receptor beta chains follows, all from one sample in a study of low-dose radiotherapy and immunotherapy resistance in tumors. Each CDR3 protein gets one entry after TCRdb re-called the reads with MiXCR. This sample has under 95,000 distinct CDR3 sequences; around a sixth occur once, and the top ten carry 1.1% to 1.5%. The specimen comprised PBMCs, sampled after low-dose radiotherapy plus immunotherapy. These receptors were taken from a male donor with prostate cancer. Both conserved end residues are part of each CDR3. The order of the fields is clone size, J gene, D gene, V gene, CDR3 protein, CDR3 DNA. The D gene is left open where the match is weak. Rows may omit the clone size; those that give it use once, few, many or a size class.

>-|TRBJ2-5|TRBD2|TRBV28
CASYGGVLAGEGFETQYF
TGTGCCAGTTACGGAGGGGTCCTAGCGGGAGAGGGTTTCGAGACCCAGTACTTC
>many|TRBJ2-7|-|TRBV3-1
CASSQQGHYEQYF
TGTGCCAGCAGCCAACAGGGTCACTACGAGCAGTACTTC
>few|TRBJ2-7|-|TRBV20-1
CSAPPYLDSYEQYF
TGCAGTGCTCCCCCTTACCTCGATTCATACGAGCAGTACTTC
>-|TRBJ2-7|-|TRBV5-3
CASSWQGDEQYF
TGTGCCAGCAGCTGGCAGGGAGACGAGCAGTACTTC
>many|TRBJ1-5|-|TRBV20-1
CSAREGGAGQPQHF
TGCAGTGCTAGAGAGGGGGGCGCAGGTCAGCCCCAGCATTTT
>many|TRBJ1-6|TRBD1|TRBV5-1
CASSLRDRDSPLHF
TGCGCCAGCAGCCTCCGGGACAGAGATTCACCCCTCCACTTT
>many|TRBJ1-5|TRBD1|TRBV28
CASNPAGTGGFSNQPQHF
TGTGCCAGCAATCCAGCCGGGACAGGGGGTTTCAGCAATCAGCCCCAGCATTTT
>-|TRBJ2-1|-|TRBV6-2/TRBV6-3
CASRRTRGGGGSSYNEQFF
TGTGCCAGCAGACGGACTCGGGGTGGAGGGGGGAGCTCCTACAATGAGCAGTTCTTC
>many|TRBJ1-1|-|TRBV28
CASSLTATEAFF
TGTGCCAGCAGTTTAACGGCCACTGAAGCTTTCTTT
>many|TRBJ2-2|-|TRBV29-1
CSVGQSSTGELFF
TGCAGCGTTGGTCAGAGTTCCACCGGGGAGCTGTTTTTT
>many|TRBJ2-5|TRBD2|TRBV30
CAWSPAGEETQYF
TGTGCCTGGAGTCCAGCGGGAGAAGAGACCCAGTACTTC
>-|TRBJ2-1|TRBD1|TRBV28
CASSLADTGGYEQFF
TGTGCCAGCAGTTTAGCCGACACAGGGGGCTACGAGCAGTTCTTC